This TCR beta chain was retrieved from a study of T cell clones after liver transplantation. V lost 3 bases, J lost 0 bases, and 6 bases lay in between. Germline CDR1 reads MDHEN; CDR2 reads SYDVKM. The CDR3 sequence is 14 residues long. Generated by immunoSEQ multiplex PCR, the TCRdb table keeps only in-frame clones and is missing some. Of 98,000 or so clones in the sample, 82% were seen once. The specimen comprised CD4+ T cells from blood, sampled before liver transplant. This chain connects TRBV28 to TRBJ2-1; D remains unclear. This TCR was sampled from a human donor who received a liver transplant. The CDR3 is CASSFINSYNEQFF. DNA of the CDR3: TGTGCCAGCAGTTTTATAAACTCCTACAATGAGCAGTTCTTC.